This T cell receptor (beta chain) is drawn from a study of memory CD4+ T cells and cytomegalovirus serostatus (dated by TCRdb to about 2019). For the study in its entirety: The cohort included roughly 35 healthy adults from Belgium, of whom 9 were CMV seropositive and 24 were CMV seronegative. To replicate a published TCR-based CMV serostatus classifier, the study sequenced CD4+ memory TCRbeta repertoires from a Belgian cohort whose cytomegalovirus serostatus was known. The investigation overall reported the following: The original-framework classifier achieved a median bootstrapped AUC of about 0.95 with a 95% CI of 0.76-1.00 on the Belgian cohort. Only CD4+CD45RO+ memory cells were sequenced, unlike the original study, which covered naive and memory CD4+ and CD8+ populations. The results were interpreted as suggesting that the CMV-associated TCR signature is largely present in the CD4+ memory repertoire. Among the 150 to 200 previously reported CMV-associated TCRbeta sequences, some 70 showed up in the CD4+ memory repertoires, with each one found in between one and five individuals. CMV serostatus prediction reached a median bootstrapped AUC of 0.95 with the original framework and 0.9 to 0.93 with a US-trained random forest.

A FACSAria II was used to sort memory CD4+ T cells, defined as single viable CD3+CD4+CD8-CD45RO+ cells. CMV serostatus was assessed using a Roche Elecsys assay, by which serum IgG against CMV pp150, pp28, p38 and p52 was detected. After thawing, total CD4+ T cells were enriched by positive selection with CD4 magnetic microbeads. Samples originated from another study that specifically interrogated the CD4+ T cell memory repertoire. Peripheral blood mononuclear cells were isolated and cryopreserved according to standard operating procedures, and serum was stored at -80 degrees C. The staining used CD3-PerCP (BW264/56), CD4-APC (RPA-T4), CD45RO-PE (UCHT1) and CD8-Pacific Orange (3B5) antibodies, and Sytox blue was used to exclude non-viable cells. This clone has a single count. What this receptor recognizes is not known. One base away there is no much larger clone; base qualities are not given. Genomic DNA was extracted from sorted cells with the Quick-DNA Microprep Kit. TCRbeta DNA was amplified with the immunoSEQ hsTCRbeta kit following the manufacturer's protocol. TCRbeta libraries were sequenced on an Illumina MiSeq instrument. On the authors' methods: After out-of-frame sequences were removed, under 2.5 million distinct TCRbeta sequences remained, averaging approximately 68,000 per individual. Two values were used to score each individual: the count of 150 to 200 previously reported CMV-associated TCRbeta sequences and the total count of productive distinct TCRbeta sequences. A beta-binomial model was reimplemented in Python, and scikit-learn random forests with default parameters were trained on US cohort data. Classifier performance on the Belgian cohort was summarized as median AUC with percentile confidence intervals calculated over 10,000 bootstrap iterations. TCRdb limited this immuneACCESS table to in-frame rearrangements with V and J called. A share of clones is missing; checked studies link under half to unresolved V genes, and the rest is unexplained. That table furnishes V, J and clone size, whereas the DNA furnished D and trimming. Counted in this sample were about 59,000 clones; 80% to 90% of them appeared once. The top ten clonotypes cover around 1.1% of the sample.

The clonotype was recovered from an adult in good health and CMV-seronegative. Material for sequencing was memory CD4+ T cells from blood.

The CDR3 corresponds to CATSRDRSNIQYF. The nucleotide sequence reads TGTGCCACCAGCCGGGACAGATCAAACATTCAGTACTTC. This chain joins TRBV15 to TRBJ2-4; 7 nucleotides in the junction match TRBD1. The junction shows trimming of 5 bases on V and 6 bases on J, and the gene matches do not reach 4 bases of it. Per the germline V gene (reference sequence), LNHNV is the CDR1 and YYDKDF is the CDR2. The CDR3 measures 13 amino acids from cysteine to phenylalanine. Just the 39-base CDR3 DNA is kept, in frame starting at base 1.